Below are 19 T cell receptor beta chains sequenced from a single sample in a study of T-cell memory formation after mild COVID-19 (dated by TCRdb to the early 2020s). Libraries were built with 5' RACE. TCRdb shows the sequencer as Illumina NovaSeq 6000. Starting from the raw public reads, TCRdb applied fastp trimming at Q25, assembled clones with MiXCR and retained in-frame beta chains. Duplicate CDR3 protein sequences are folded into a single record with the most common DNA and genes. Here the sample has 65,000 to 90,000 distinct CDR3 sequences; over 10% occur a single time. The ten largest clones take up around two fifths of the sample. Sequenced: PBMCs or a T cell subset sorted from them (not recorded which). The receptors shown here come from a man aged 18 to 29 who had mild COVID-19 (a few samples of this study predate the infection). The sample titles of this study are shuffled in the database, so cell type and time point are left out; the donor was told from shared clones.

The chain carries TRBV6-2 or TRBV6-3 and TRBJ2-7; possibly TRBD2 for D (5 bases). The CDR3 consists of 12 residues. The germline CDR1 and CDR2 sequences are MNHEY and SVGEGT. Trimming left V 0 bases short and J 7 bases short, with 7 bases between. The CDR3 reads CASSYSSGEQYV. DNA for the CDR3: TGTGCCAGCAGTTACTCTTCGGGGGAGCAGTACGTC.

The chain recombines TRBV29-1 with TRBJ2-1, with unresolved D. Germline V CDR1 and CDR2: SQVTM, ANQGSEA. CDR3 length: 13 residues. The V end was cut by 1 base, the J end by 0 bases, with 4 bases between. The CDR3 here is CSVEGSSYNEQFF. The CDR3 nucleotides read TGCAGCGTTGAAGGCAGCTCCTACAATGAGCAGTTCTTC.

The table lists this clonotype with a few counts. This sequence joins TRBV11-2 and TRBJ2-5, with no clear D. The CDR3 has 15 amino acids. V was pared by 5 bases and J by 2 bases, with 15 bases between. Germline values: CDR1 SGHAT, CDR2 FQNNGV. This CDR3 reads CASSLRRSRQETQYF. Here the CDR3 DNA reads TGTGCCAGCAGCCTTCGCAGGAGTAGGCAAGAGACCCAGTACTTC. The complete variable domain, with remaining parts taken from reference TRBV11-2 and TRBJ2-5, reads EAGVAQSPRYKIIEKRQSVAFWCNPISGHATLYWYQQILGQGPKLLIQFQNNGVVDDSQLPKDRFSAERLKGVDSTLKIQPAKLEDSAVYLCASSLRRSRQETQYFGPGTRLLVL.

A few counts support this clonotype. In DNA form, the CDR3 reads TGCAGTGCTAACCTAGCGGGGGAAAGGGATACGCAGTATTTT. Translating gives CSANLAGERDTQYF. The V call is TRBV20-1, the J call TRBJ2-3; 10 bases are shared with TRBD2. Looked up from germline, CDR1 is DFQATT and CDR2 is SNEGSKA (reference sequence). The V gene end was trimmed by 4 bases and the J gene end by 6 bases; junction bases not matched to a gene: 7. The length of the CDR3 is 14 residues.

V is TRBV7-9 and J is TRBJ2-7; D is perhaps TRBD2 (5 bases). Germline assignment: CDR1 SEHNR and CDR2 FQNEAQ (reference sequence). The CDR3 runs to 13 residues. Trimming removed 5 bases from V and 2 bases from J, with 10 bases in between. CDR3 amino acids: CASSAPGTYEQYF. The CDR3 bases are TGTGCCAGCAGCGCACCGGGGACCTACGAGCAGTACTTC.

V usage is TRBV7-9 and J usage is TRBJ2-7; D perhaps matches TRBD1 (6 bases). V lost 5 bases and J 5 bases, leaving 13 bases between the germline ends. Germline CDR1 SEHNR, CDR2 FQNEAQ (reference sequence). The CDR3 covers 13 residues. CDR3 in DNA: TGTGCCAGCAGCCCTCAGGGGAGAAACGAGCAGTACGTC. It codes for CASSPQGRNEQYV.

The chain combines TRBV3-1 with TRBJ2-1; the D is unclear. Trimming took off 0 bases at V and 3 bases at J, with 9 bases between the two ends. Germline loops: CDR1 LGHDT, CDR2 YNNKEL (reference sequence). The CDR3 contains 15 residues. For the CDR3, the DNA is TGTGCCAGCAGCCAAGATCTCGCGGTCTACAATGAGCAGTTCTTC. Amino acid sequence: CASSQDLAVYNEQFF.

The CDR3 sequence is CASTLPQGTEQYV. In nucleotides, the CDR3 is TGTGCCAGCACCTTACCCCAGGGGACCGAGCAGTACGTC. The V gene is TRBV2, the J gene TRBJ2-7; perhaps TRBD1 as D (6 bases). The CDR3 length is 13 residues. V was shortened by 7 bases and J by 6 bases, with 16 bases between the two germline ends. Germline values: CDR1 SNHLY, CDR2 FYNNEI.

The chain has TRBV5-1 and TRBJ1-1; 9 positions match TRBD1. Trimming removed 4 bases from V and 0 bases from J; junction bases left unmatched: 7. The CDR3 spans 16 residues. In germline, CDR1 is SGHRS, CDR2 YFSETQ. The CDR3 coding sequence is TGCGCCAGCAGCACCAGATGGACAGGGGTGAACACTGAAGCTTTCTTT. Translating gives CASSTRWTGVNTEAFF.

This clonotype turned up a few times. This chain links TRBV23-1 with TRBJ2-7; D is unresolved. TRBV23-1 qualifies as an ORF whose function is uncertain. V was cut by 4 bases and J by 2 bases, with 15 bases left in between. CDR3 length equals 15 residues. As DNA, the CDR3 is TGCGCCAGCAGTCGGGCCGGGTGGCGAACCTACGAGCAGTACTTC. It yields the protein CASSRAGWRTYEQYF.

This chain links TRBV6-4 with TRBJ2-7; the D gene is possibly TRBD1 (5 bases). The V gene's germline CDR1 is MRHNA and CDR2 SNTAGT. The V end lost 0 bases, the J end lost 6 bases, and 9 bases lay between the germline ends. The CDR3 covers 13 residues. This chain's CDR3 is CASSDSWGGEQYV. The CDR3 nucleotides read TGTGCCAGCAGTGACTCGTGGGGCGGCGAGCAGTACGTC.

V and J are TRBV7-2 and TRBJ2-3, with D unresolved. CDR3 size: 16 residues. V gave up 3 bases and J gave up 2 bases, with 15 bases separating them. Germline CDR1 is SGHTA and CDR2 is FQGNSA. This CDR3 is CASSFPPTENTDTQYF. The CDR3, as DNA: TGTGCCAGCAGCTTCCCCCCCACGGAAAACACAGATACGCAGTATTTT.

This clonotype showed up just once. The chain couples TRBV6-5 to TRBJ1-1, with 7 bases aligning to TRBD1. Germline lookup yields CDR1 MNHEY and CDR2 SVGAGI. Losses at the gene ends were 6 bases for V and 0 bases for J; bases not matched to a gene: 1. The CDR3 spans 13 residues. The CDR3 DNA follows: TGTGCCAGCAGAGACAGGGTGAACACTGAAGCTTTCTTT. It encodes CASRDRVNTEAFF.

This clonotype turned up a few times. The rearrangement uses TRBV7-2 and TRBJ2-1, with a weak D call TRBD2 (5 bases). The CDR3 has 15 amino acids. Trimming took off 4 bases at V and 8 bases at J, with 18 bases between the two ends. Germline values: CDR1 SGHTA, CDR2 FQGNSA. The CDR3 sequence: CASSSGISVGDEQFF. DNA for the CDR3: TGTGCCAGCAGCTCAGGTATTAGCGTTGGGGATGAGCAGTTCTTC.

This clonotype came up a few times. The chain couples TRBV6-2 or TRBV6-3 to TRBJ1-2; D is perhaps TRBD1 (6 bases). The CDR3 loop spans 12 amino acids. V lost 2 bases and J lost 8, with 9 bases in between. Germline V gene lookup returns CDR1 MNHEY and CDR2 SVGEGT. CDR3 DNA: TGTGCCAGCAGTTACACAGGGCGCGGCTACACCTTC. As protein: CASSYTGRGYTF.

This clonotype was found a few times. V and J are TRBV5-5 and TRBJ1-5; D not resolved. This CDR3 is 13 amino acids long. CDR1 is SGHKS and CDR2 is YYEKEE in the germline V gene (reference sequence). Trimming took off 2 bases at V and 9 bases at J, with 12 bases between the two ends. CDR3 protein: CASSFRAIGPQHF. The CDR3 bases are TGTGCCAGCAGCTTCCGAGCCATTGGGCCCCAGCATTTT.

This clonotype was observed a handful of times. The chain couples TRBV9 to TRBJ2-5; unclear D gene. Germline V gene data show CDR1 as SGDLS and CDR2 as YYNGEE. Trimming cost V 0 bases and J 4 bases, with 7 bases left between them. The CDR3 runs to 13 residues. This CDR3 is CASSVVAGETQYF. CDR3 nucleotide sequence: TGTGCCAGCAGCGTAGTTGCAGGAGAGACCCAGTACTTC.

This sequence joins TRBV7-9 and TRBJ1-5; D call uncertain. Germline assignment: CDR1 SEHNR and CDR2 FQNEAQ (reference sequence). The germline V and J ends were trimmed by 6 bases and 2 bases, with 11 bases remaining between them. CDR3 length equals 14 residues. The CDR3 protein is CASSPPGGNQPQHF. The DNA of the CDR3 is TGTGCCAGCAGTCCACCCGGAGGCAATCAGCCCCAGCATTTT.

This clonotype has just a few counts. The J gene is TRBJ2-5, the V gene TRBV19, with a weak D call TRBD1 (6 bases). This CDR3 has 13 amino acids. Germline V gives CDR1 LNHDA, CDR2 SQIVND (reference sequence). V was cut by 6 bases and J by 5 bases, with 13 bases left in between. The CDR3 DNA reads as TGTGCCAGTAGGGAACAGGGAAGCGAGACCCAGTACTTC. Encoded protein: CASREQGSETQYF.